This TCR beta chain derives from a study of OX40 agonist ivuxolimab in advanced cancers. With regard to this clone: Its antigen is undetermined.

Study results and limitations: No antigen was identified for the clonally expanded peripheral T cells.

The germline CDR1 and CDR2 sequences are SGHRS and YFSETQ. Between the trimmed V and J ends, which lost 1 base and 5 bases, there was a span of 7 bases. The CDR3 has 13 amino acids. The data were produced by immunoSEQ multiplex PCR, yet TCRdb's version contains in-frame clones alone and is incomplete. Counted here are 55,000 to 80,000 clones, approximately 84% occurring once; the ten biggest clones make up over 7.5%. V is TRBV5-1 and J is TRBJ2-1; D gene unclear. Sequenced here: CD4+ or CD8+ T cells sorted from blood, sampled in a trial of the OX40 agonist ivuxolimab. This receptor was identified in an adult with an advanced solid tumor such as melanoma, head and neck, liver or kidney cancer. CDR3 bases: TGCGCCAGCAGCTTGCACGGTAACAATGAGCAGTTCTTC. Its translation is CASSLHGNNEQFF.